These T cell receptor beta chains were read from a single sample in a study of shared clonotypes between healthy human individuals. Generated by immunoSEQ multiplex PCR, the TCRdb table keeps only in-frame clones and is missing some. The sample includes around 350,000 clones, roughly 70% seen only once; the top ten take more than 9%. The source material was memory CD4+ T cells sorted from blood. The receptors were sampled from a man younger than 40 in good health. The CDR3 runs from the conserved cysteine through the conserved F or W. The D gene is left open where the match is weak. Not every row has a clone size; where given, it reads once, few, many or a size class.

>NA|TRBD1|TRBV7-9|TRBJ1-4
TGTGCCAGCAGCCCACAGGGGGCGCGGTCTAATGAAAAACTGTTTTTT
CASSPQGARSNEKLFF
>NA|TRBD1|TRBV28|TRBJ2-7
TGTGCCATTCAGGGGGCTTACGAGCAGTACTTC
CAIQGAYEQYF
>few|TRBD1|TRBV30|TRBJ1-5
TGTGCCTGGAGTGTACAGAGACAGGGTCGCGGCAATCAGCCCCAGCATTTT
CAWSVQRQGRGNQPQHF
>NA|TRBD1|TRBV10-3|TRBJ2-7
TGTGCCATCAGTGGCTCCTCCGGGACAGGGGACTCCTACGAGCAGTACTTC
CAISGSSGTGDSYEQYF
>NA|NA|TRBV5-1|TRBJ1-2
TGCGCCAGCAGCCCGGGCGTCCTGGGCTATGGCTACACCTTC
CASSPGVLGYGYTF
>NA|NA|TRBV30|TRBJ2-5
TGTGCCTGGAGTGGGGCGGGATGGGGGGAGACCCAGTACTTC
CAWSGAGWGETQYF
>NA|TRBD2|TRBV5-1|TRBJ2-3
TGCGCCAGCAGCTTGGAAGCGGGAGGTACATATACGCAGTATTTT
CASSLEAGGTYTQYF
>NA|NA|TRBV28|TRBJ1-2
TGTGCCAGCAGTTTGGGGGGCTGGGGCTACACCTTC
CASSLGGWGYTF
>NA|TRBD1|TRBV6-9|TRBJ1-5
TGTGCCAGCAGGCTAACAGGGGGACTTGGGAATCAGCCCCAGCATTTT
CASRLTGGLGNQPQHF
>NA|TRBD2|TRBV13|TRBJ2-3
TGTGCCAGCAGCTTAGGCCGTAGTAAGCTAGCGGCAGATACGCAGTATTTT
CASSLGRSKLAADTQYF
>NA|NA|TRBV10-2|TRBJ2-7
TGCGCCAGCAGTGAGGCCACAAGGACCTACGAGCAGTACTTC
CASSEATRTYEQYF
>NA|TRBD2|TRBV6-1|TRBJ2-1
TGTGCCAGCAGGGGGAGCGGGGAGATCGGTGAGCAGTTCTTC
CASRGSGEIGEQFF
>NA|NA|TRBV28|TRBJ2-7
TGTGCCAGCAGTTTGAGCGGCTTCTCCTACGAGCAGTACTTC
CASSLSGFSYEQYF
>NA|NA|TRBV7-6|TRBJ2-2
TGTGCCAGCGTATGGTCAGCGACTACGAACACCGGGGAGCTGTTTTTT
CASVWSATTNTGELFF
>NA|NA|TRBV5-4|TRBJ2-3
TGTGCCAGCAGCCCGGCAATCCCCACAGATACGCAGTATTTT
CASSPAIPTDTQYF
>few|NA|TRBV7-2|TRBJ2-7
TGTGCCAGCAGCTTAGCGGGCAGTTCCTACGAGCAGTACTTC
CASSLAGSSYEQYF
>NA|NA|TRBV11-2|TRBJ2-2
TGTGCCAGCAGCTTCGGGCTAGCGACGACCGGGGAGCTGTTTTTT
CASSFGLATTGELFF
>many|NA|TRBV15|TRBJ1-1
TGTGCCACCAGCTGGGGACACCAGAACACTGAAGCTTTCTTT
CATSWGHQNTEAFF
>NA|TRBD1|TRBV19|TRBJ1-2
TGTGCCAGTAGTATGTTCCGACAGGGTCTGGAAGGCTACACCTTC
CASSMFRQGLEGYTF
>once|NA|TRBV18|TRBJ1-1
TGTGCCAGCTCACCCCAACAAGATAACACTGAAGCTTTCTTT
CASSPQQDNTEAFF
>NA|NA|TRBV7-9|TRBJ1-2
TGTGCCAGCAGCTTATCGGGCTCTAACTATGGCTACACCTTC
CASSLSGSNYGYTF
>once|NA|TRBV2|TRBJ1-2
TGTGCCAGCAGTGAAAGGGGCATCTCGGTGCCAAGGAACTATGGCTACACCTTC
CASSERGISVPRNYGYTF
>few|TRBD2|TRBV9|TRBJ2-3
TGTGCCAGCAGCGTAGCGGGAGGCGATAGCACAGATACGCAGTATTTT
CASSVAGGDSTDTQYF
>NA|TRBD2|TRBV7-2|TRBJ2-1
TGTGCCAGCAGCTTATCGGCTAGCGGGAGGAATGAGCAGTTCTTC
CASSLSASGRNEQFF
>NA|NA|TRBV5-1|TRBJ2-7
TGCGCCAGCAGCTCCGGACTAAACTACGAGCAGTACTTC
CASSSGLNYEQYF
>NA|NA|TRBV6-4|TRBJ2-6
TGTGCCAGCAGTGACTCTGGCTCTGGGGCCAACGTCCTGACTTTC
CASSDSGSGANVLTF
>NA|NA|TRBV6-6|TRBJ1-5
TGTGCCAGCAGTCTGACCGGGACTCAAAATCAGCCCCAGCATTTT
CASSLTGTQNQPQHF
>NA|TRBD2|TRBV2|TRBJ2-4
TGTGCCAGCACTAGCGGGAGTTCCGGCAACATTCAGTACTTC
CASTSGSSGNIQYF